This TCR beta chain was identified in a study of blood T cell repertoires in COVID-19. Profiled with immunoSEQ multiplex PCR; TCRdb holds only in-frame clones, not every one. The sample lists some 200,000 clones; about four fifths were seen once. CDR1 and CDR2 (germline): SGDLS, YYNGEE. Unmatched junction bases numbered 5, after V lost 0 bases and J lost 6 bases. This CDR3 region has 16 residues. Sample: peripheral blood. The chain employs TRBV9 and TRBJ2-2; TRBD2 agrees at 10 bases. This receptor was taken from a middle-aged woman with COVID-19, enrolled during active disease. The CDR3 region is CASSVAERGGAGELFF. The CDR3, as DNA: TGTGCCAGCAGCGTAGCTGAGCGGGGGGGAGCCGGGGAGCTGTTTTTT.